This T cell receptor (beta chain) comes out of a study of cytomegalovirus exposure and HLA in healthy donors. Deletions cut 0 bases from V and 5 bases from J, with 8 bases between. The CDR3 has 13 residues. Germline values: CDR1 SGDLS, CDR2 YYNGEE. PCR amplification relied on 60 Vbeta primers (plus 13 Jbeta primers). The assay was immunoSEQ multiplex PCR, and TCRdb's table has in-frame clones only and misses some. The sample yields more than 200,000 clones, around 64% seen once. Source material: PBMCs. The rearrangement links TRBV9 to TRBJ2-5, with D uncertain. The sequence was collected from a middle-aged man in good health and CMV-seropositive. CDR3: CASSVGATETQYF. The CDR3 DNA reads as TGTGCCAGCAGCGTAGGGGCGACCGAGACCCAGTACTTC.